These T cell receptor beta chains were read from a single sample in a study of shared clonotypes between healthy human individuals. Only in-frame clones appear in the TCRdb table, and some are missing; sequencing was by immunoSEQ multiplex PCR. The sample lists 600,000 to 750,000 clones, 55% to 75% occurring once. Sequences were obtained from memory CD4+ T cells sorted from blood. These receptors came from a woman aged 30 to 39 in good health. Each CDR3 is given with its conserved first and last residue. Each record gives: CDR3 protein, CDR3 DNA, clone size, V gene, D gene, J gene. A D gene is named only where the DNA matches it firmly. The listing skips clone size in some rows; elsewhere it reads once, few, many or a size class.

CDR3 protein: CASSQTLIDTDTQYF
CDR3 DNA: TGCGCCAGCAGCCAGACCTTAATAGACACAGATACGCAGTATTTT
clone size: -
V gene: TRBV4-1
D gene: -
J gene: TRBJ2-3

CDR3 protein: CASSASRGPDRETQYF
CDR3 DNA: TGTGCCAGCAGTGCCTCCAGGGGTCCCGACCGAGAGACCCAGTACTTC
clone size: -
V gene: TRBV25-1
D gene: -
J gene: TRBJ2-5

CDR3 protein: CAWGGTSGANVLTF
CDR3 DNA: TGTGCCTGGGGAGGGACATCTGGGGCCAACGTCCTGACTTTC
clone size: -
V gene: TRBV30
D gene: -
J gene: TRBJ2-6

CDR3 protein: CASRGRVGTETQYF
CDR3 DNA: TGTGCCAGCAGAGGCAGGGTGGGTACAGAGACCCAGTACTTC
clone size: -
V gene: TRBV6-1
D gene: -
J gene: TRBJ2-5

CDR3 protein: CASSGQNNQPQHF
CDR3 DNA: TGTGCCAGCTCCGGACAGAACAATCAGCCCCAGCATTTT
clone size: few
V gene: TRBV28
D gene: -
J gene: TRBJ1-5

CDR3 protein: CASSLRTGASYEQYF
CDR3 DNA: TGTGCCAGCAGCCTCCGCACAGGGGCGTCCTACGAGCAGTACTTC
clone size: -
V gene: TRBV7-8
D gene: TRBD1
J gene: TRBJ2-7

CDR3 protein: CASSFKTSGSNEQFF
CDR3 DNA: TGTGCCAGCAGCTTTAAGACTAGCGGGAGCAATGAGCAGTTCTTC
clone size: -
V gene: TRBV7-3
D gene: TRBD2
J gene: TRBJ2-1

CDR3 protein: CASGLAGGKTQYF
CDR3 DNA: TGTGCCAGCGGACTAGCGGGAGGAAAGACCCAGTACTTC
clone size: -
V gene: TRBV7-9
D gene: TRBD2
J gene: TRBJ2-5

CDR3 protein: CASSQGSSSSYEQYF
CDR3 DNA: TGTGCCAGCAGCCAAGGTTCCAGCTCCTCCTACGAGCAGTACTTC
clone size: once
V gene: TRBV11-2
D gene: -
J gene: TRBJ2-7

CDR3 protein: CASSLPDVSYEQYF
CDR3 DNA: TGTGCCAGCAGTTTACCGGACGTTAGCTACGAGCAGTACTTC
clone size: few
V gene: TRBV28
D gene: -
J gene: TRBJ2-7

CDR3 protein: CASSPSQSGTEAFF
CDR3 DNA: TGTGCCAGCTCACCCTCGCAGTCCGGCACTGAAGCTTTCTTT
clone size: once
V gene: TRBV18
D gene: -
J gene: TRBJ1-1

CDR3 protein: CASSIDGRIGTSGSRETQYF
CDR3 DNA: TGTGCCAGTAGTATAGACGGCAGGATCGGGACTAGCGGGAGTCGGGAGACCCAGTACTTC
clone size: -
V gene: TRBV19
D gene: TRBD2
J gene: TRBJ2-5

CDR3 protein: CATARSLQETQYF
CDR3 DNA: TGTGCCACCGCCAGGTCCCTCCAAGAGACCCAGTACTTC
clone size: -
V gene: TRBV19
D gene: -
J gene: TRBJ2-5

CDR3 protein: CASSDSGLAGDEQYF
CDR3 DNA: TGCGCCAGCAGCGACAGCGGACTAGCGGGAGACGAGCAGTACTTC
clone size: few
V gene: TRBV10-1
D gene: TRBD2
J gene: TRBJ2-7

CDR3 protein: CASSYSGSKESGYTF
CDR3 DNA: TGTGCCAGCAGTTACTCGGGCAGTAAGGAAAGTGGCTACACCTTC
clone size: -
V gene: TRBV6-5
D gene: -
J gene: TRBJ1-2

CDR3 protein: CASSQDKSWTYEQYF
CDR3 DNA: TGCGCCAGCAGCCAAGATAAATCCTGGACCTACGAGCAGTACTTC
clone size: -
V gene: TRBV4-1
D gene: -
J gene: TRBJ2-7

CDR3 protein: CASSLVFGQGVGLPQHF
CDR3 DNA: TGTGCCAGCAGTTTAGTTTTCGGGCAGGGTGTAGGTCTACCCCAGCATTTT
clone size: -
V gene: TRBV28
D gene: -
J gene: TRBJ1-5

CDR3 protein: CASTANRVQETQYF
CDR3 DNA: TGTGCCAGCACCGCGAACAGGGTACAAGAGACCCAGTACTTC
clone size: -
V gene: TRBV5-8
D gene: -
J gene: TRBJ2-5

CDR3 protein: CATSRPRTPETQYF
CDR3 DNA: TGTGCCACCAGCAGACCTAGAACCCCGGAGACCCAGTACTTC
clone size: -
V gene: TRBV15
D gene: -
J gene: TRBJ2-5

CDR3 protein: CASSLLGPFSGNTIYF
CDR3 DNA: TGTGCCAGCAGTTTATTGGGACCCTTCTCTGGAAACACCATATATTTT
clone size: -
V gene: TRBV28
D gene: -
J gene: TRBJ1-3

CDR3 protein: CASSLGTATDTQYF
CDR3 DNA: TGCGCCAGCAGCTTGGGCACAGCCACAGATACGCAGTATTTT
clone size: -
V gene: TRBV5-1
D gene: -
J gene: TRBJ2-3

CDR3 protein: CSARDEGRAFF
CDR3 DNA: TGCAGTGCTAGAGATGAGGGAAGAGCTTTCTTT
clone size: few
V gene: TRBV20-1
D gene: -
J gene: TRBJ1-1

CDR3 protein: CASSSLNAEAFF
CDR3 DNA: TGTGCCAGCAGCTCGCTAAACGCTGAAGCTTTCTTT
clone size: -
V gene: TRBV5-6
D gene: -
J gene: TRBJ1-1

CDR3 protein: CASTQGPQETQYF
CDR3 DNA: TGTGCCAGCACCCAGGGACCCCAAGAGACCCAGTACTTC
clone size: -
V gene: TRBV5-6
D gene: -
J gene: TRBJ2-5

CDR3 protein: CASPHRLRDNEQFF
CDR3 DNA: TGCGCCAGCCCACATAGACTAAGGGACAATGAGCAGTTCTTC
clone size: once
V gene: TRBV23-1
D gene: -
J gene: TRBJ2-1

CDR3 protein: CASSLGSNTQETQYF
CDR3 DNA: TGCGCCAGCAGCTTGGGTTCTAACACTCAAGAGACCCAGTACTTC
clone size: -
V gene: TRBV5-1
D gene: -
J gene: TRBJ2-5

CDR3 protein: CSVEDPTGNEQFF
CDR3 DNA: TGCAGCGTTGAAGATCCCACGGGCAATGAGCAGTTCTTC
clone size: -
V gene: TRBV29-1
D gene: -
J gene: TRBJ2-1

CDR3 protein: CASSSLMGGGYTF
CDR3 DNA: TGTGCCAGCAGCTCGCTAATGGGGGGAGGCTACACCTTC
clone size: few
V gene: TRBV5-4
D gene: -
J gene: TRBJ1-2

CDR3 protein: CASSQGPVVQYF
CDR3 DNA: TGTGCCAGCAGCCAGGGTCCCGTCGTGCAGTACTTC
clone size: few
V gene: TRBV28
D gene: -
J gene: TRBJ2-7

CDR3 protein: CASSQDRHGARSNQPQHF
CDR3 DNA: TGCGCCAGCAGCCAAGACCGCCACGGGGCGCGAAGCAATCAGCCCCAGCATTTT
clone size: once
V gene: TRBV4-1
D gene: -
J gene: TRBJ1-5

CDR3 protein: CASSKTGGLDTQYF
CDR3 DNA: TGTGCCAGCAGTAAGACAGGGGGCCTAGATACGCAGTATTTT
clone size: -
V gene: TRBV25-1
D gene: TRBD1
J gene: TRBJ2-3

CDR3 protein: CSVLGGWVGIHYNEQFF
CDR3 DNA: TGCAGCGTTTTAGGGGGCTGGGTGGGCATACACTACAATGAGCAGTTCTTC
clone size: -
V gene: TRBV29-1
D gene: TRBD1
J gene: TRBJ2-1

CDR3 protein: CASSLADRDNGELFF
CDR3 DNA: TGCGCCAGCAGCTTGGCCGACAGGGATAACGGGGAGCTGTTTTTT
clone size: few
V gene: TRBV5-1
D gene: TRBD1
J gene: TRBJ2-2

CDR3 protein: CASSAGVGGMNTEAFF
CDR3 DNA: TGTGCCAGCAGCGCAGGGGTGGGGGGCATGAACACTGAAGCTTTCTTT
clone size: -
V gene: TRBV5-6
D gene: -
J gene: TRBJ1-1

CDR3 protein: CASSEGLAGGGGETQYF
CDR3 DNA: TGCGCCAGCAGTGAGGGACTAGCGGGAGGGGGGGGAGAGACCCAGTACTTC
clone size: few
V gene: TRBV10-2
D gene: TRBD2
J gene: TRBJ2-5

CDR3 protein: CASSRQGGTSETQYF
CDR3 DNA: TGCGCCAGCAGCCGGCAAGGAGGGACTTCGGAGACCCAGTACTTC
clone size: -
V gene: TRBV5-1
D gene: -
J gene: TRBJ2-5

CDR3 protein: CASSDEGYGYTF
CDR3 DNA: TGCGCCAGCAGTGACGAGGGCTATGGCTACACCTTC
clone size: -
V gene: TRBV5-1
D gene: -
J gene: TRBJ1-2

CDR3 protein: CASSPQNREAFF
CDR3 DNA: TGTGCCAGCTCACCACAGAACAGAGAAGCTTTCTTT
clone size: few
V gene: TRBV18
D gene: -
J gene: TRBJ1-1

CDR3 protein: CASSQPTSGKIYEQYF
CDR3 DNA: TGCGCCAGCAGCCAACCGACTAGCGGGAAGATCTACGAGCAGTACTTC
clone size: -
V gene: TRBV4-1
D gene: TRBD2
J gene: TRBJ2-7

CDR3 protein: CASRGTGSLAKNIQYF
CDR3 DNA: TGTGCCAGTAGGGGGACAGGGTCACTAGCCAAAAACATTCAGTACTTC
clone size: -
V gene: TRBV19
D gene: TRBD1
J gene: TRBJ2-4

CDR3 protein: CASSADSGPVYEQYF
CDR3 DNA: TGTGCCAGTAGTGCCGACAGTGGCCCGGTCTACGAGCAGTACTTC
clone size: few
V gene: TRBV19
D gene: -
J gene: TRBJ2-7

CDR3 protein: CASELPNSYEQYF
CDR3 DNA: TGTGCCAGTGAACTTCCTAACTCCTACGAGCAGTACTTC
clone size: many
V gene: TRBV2
D gene: -
J gene: TRBJ2-7

CDR3 protein: CAISDIGGNQPQHF
CDR3 DNA: TGTGCCATCAGTGATATCGGGGGGAATCAGCCCCAGCATTTT
clone size: -
V gene: TRBV10-3
D gene: -
J gene: TRBJ1-5

CDR3 protein: CASSLAPGGSYEQYF
CDR3 DNA: TGTGCCAGCAGCTTAGCCCCGGGAGGGTCCTACGAGCAGTACTTC
clone size: -
V gene: TRBV7-6
D gene: TRBD2
J gene: TRBJ2-7

CDR3 protein: CASSRDRGNTEAFF
CDR3 DNA: TGTGCCAGCAGTCGAGATAGGGGGAACACTGAAGCTTTCTTT
clone size: -
V gene: TRBV6-5
D gene: -
J gene: TRBJ1-1

CDR3 protein: CASSLGERYRNTEAFF
CDR3 DNA: TGCGCCAGCAGCTTGGGCGAACGTTACAGGAACACTGAAGCTTTCTTT
clone size: -
V gene: TRBV5-1
D gene: -
J gene: TRBJ1-1

CDR3 protein: CASSLAAGRGYNEQFF
CDR3 DNA: TGTGCCAGCAGCTTGGCCGCCGGGCGGGGCTACAATGAGCAGTTCTTC
clone size: -
V gene: TRBV7-2
D gene: -
J gene: TRBJ2-1

CDR3 protein: CAISEKGTAYEQYF
CDR3 DNA: TGTGCCATCAGTGAGAAGGGGACGGCCTACGAGCAGTACTTC
clone size: -
V gene: TRBV10-3
D gene: -
J gene: TRBJ2-7

CDR3 protein: CASSQSQGRGSNQPQHF
CDR3 DNA: TGTGCCAGCTCACAAAGCCAAGGGAGGGGCTCCAATCAGCCCCAGCATTTT
clone size: -
V gene: TRBV18
D gene: -
J gene: TRBJ1-5

CDR3 protein: CASSLSGRMGIQYF
CDR3 DNA: TGTGCCAGCAGCTTATCTGGGCGGATGGGCATTCAGTACTTC
clone size: -
V gene: TRBV11-2
D gene: -
J gene: TRBJ2-4

CDR3 protein: CASSPPGNSGNTIYF
CDR3 DNA: TGTGCCAGCTCCCCACCGGGGAACTCTGGAAACACCATATATTTT
clone size: -
V gene: TRBV18
D gene: -
J gene: TRBJ1-3

CDR3 protein: CASSLTGLDNQPQHF
CDR3 DNA: TGTGCCAGCAGTTTGACAGGGTTGGACAATCAGCCCCAGCATTTT
clone size: -
V gene: TRBV27
D gene: TRBD1
J gene: TRBJ1-5

CDR3 protein: CASSSQQGETYNEQFF
CDR3 DNA: TGTGCCAGCAGCTCCCAGCAGGGAGAGACGTACAATGAGCAGTTCTTC
clone size: -
V gene: TRBV7-2
D gene: -
J gene: TRBJ2-1

CDR3 protein: CASSLIQRGVNQPQHF
CDR3 DNA: TGCGCCAGCAGCTTGATACAAAGGGGGGTCAATCAGCCCCAGCATTTT
clone size: -
V gene: TRBV5-1
D gene: -
J gene: TRBJ1-5

CDR3 protein: CASSMGGANEKLFF
CDR3 DNA: TGTGCCAGTAGTATGGGTGGGGCTAATGAAAAACTGTTTTTT
clone size: -
V gene: TRBV19
D gene: -
J gene: TRBJ1-4

CDR3 protein: CASSSLTSGNYEQYF
CDR3 DNA: TGTGCCAGCAGCTCCCTGACTAGCGGGAACTACGAGCAGTACTTC
clone size: once
V gene: TRBV5-6
D gene: TRBD2
J gene: TRBJ2-7

CDR3 protein: CASSPTTVLTSNEQFF
CDR3 DNA: TGTGCCAGCAGCCCGACGACTGTGCTAACTTCCAATGAGCAGTTCTTC
clone size: -
V gene: TRBV11-2
D gene: -
J gene: TRBJ2-1